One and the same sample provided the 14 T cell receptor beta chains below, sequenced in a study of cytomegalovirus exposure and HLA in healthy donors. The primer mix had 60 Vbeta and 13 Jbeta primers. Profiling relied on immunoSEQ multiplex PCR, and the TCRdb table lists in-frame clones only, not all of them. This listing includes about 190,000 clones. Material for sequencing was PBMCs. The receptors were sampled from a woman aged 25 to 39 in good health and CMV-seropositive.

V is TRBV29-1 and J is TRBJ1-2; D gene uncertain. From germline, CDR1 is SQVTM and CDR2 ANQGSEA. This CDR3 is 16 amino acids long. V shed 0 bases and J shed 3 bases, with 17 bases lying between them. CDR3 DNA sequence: TGCAGCGTTGAAGATGCGACGCAGCGTGGGTACTATGGCTACACCTTC. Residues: CSVEDATQRGYYGYTF. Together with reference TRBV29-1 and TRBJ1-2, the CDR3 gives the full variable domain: SAVISQKPSRDICQRGTSLTIQCQVDSQVTMMFWYRQQPGQSLTLIATANQGSEATYESGFVIDKFPISRPNLTFSTLTVSNMSPEDSSIYLCSVEDATQRGYYGYTFGSGTRLTVV.

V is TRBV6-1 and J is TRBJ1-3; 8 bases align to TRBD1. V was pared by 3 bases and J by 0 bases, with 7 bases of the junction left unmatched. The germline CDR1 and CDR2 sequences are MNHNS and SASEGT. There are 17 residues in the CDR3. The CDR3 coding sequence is TGTGCCAGCAGTGAGGGGACAGGATTCATCTCTGGAAACACCATATATTTT. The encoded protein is CASSEGTGFISGNTIYF.

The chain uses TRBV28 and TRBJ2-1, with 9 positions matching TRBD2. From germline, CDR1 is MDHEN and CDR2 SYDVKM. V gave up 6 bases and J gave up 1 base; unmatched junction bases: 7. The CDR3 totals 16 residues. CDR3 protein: CASSPPTSGSYNEQFF. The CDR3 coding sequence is TGTGCCAGCAGCCCTCCGACTAGCGGATCCTACAATGAGCAGTTCTTC.

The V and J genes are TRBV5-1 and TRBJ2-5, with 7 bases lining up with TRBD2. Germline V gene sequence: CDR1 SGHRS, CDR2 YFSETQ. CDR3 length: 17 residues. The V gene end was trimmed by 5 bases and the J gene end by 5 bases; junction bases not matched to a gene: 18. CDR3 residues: CASRRVGTGGQEETQYF. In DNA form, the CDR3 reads TGCGCCAGCAGGAGGGTCGGAACGGGGGGTCAGGAGGAGACCCAGTACTTC. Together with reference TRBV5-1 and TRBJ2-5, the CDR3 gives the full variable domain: KAGVTQTPRYLIKTRGQQVTLSCSPISGHRSVSWYQQTPGQGLQFLFEYFSETQRNKGNFPGRFSGRQFSNSRSEMNVSTLELGDSALYLCASRRVGTGGQEETQYFGPGTRLLVL.

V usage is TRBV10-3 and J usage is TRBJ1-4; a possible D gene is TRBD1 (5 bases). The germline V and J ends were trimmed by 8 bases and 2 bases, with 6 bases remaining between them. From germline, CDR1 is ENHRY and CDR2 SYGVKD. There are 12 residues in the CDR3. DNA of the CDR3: TGTGCCATCGGGGCGACTAATGAAAAACTGTTTTTT. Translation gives CAIGATNEKLFF.

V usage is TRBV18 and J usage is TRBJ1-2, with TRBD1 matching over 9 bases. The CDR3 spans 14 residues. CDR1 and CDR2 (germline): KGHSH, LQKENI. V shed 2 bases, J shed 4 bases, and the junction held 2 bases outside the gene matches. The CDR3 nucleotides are TGTGCCAGCTCACCAAGACAGGGGGTCTATGGCTACACCTTC. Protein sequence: CASSPRQGVYGYTF.

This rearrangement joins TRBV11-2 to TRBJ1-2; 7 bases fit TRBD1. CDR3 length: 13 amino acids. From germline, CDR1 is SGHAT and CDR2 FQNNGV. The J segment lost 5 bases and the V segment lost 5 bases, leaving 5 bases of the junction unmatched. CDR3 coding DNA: TGTGCCAGCAGCGCAGGGGGGTTTTATGGCTACACCTTC. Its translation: CASSAGGFYGYTF.

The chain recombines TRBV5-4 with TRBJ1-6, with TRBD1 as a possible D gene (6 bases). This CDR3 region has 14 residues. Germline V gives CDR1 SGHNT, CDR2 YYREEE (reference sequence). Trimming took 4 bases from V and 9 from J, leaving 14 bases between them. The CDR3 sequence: CASSNRDVGSPLHF. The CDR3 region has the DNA TGTGCCAGCAGCAACAGGGATGTAGGTTCACCCCTCCACTTT. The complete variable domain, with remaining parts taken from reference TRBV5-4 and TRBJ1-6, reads ETGVTQSPTHLIKTRGQQVTLRCSSQSGHNTVSWYQQALGQGPQFIFQYYREEENGRGNFPPRFSGLQFPNYSSELNVNALELDDSALYLCASSNRDVGSPLHFGNGTRLTVT.

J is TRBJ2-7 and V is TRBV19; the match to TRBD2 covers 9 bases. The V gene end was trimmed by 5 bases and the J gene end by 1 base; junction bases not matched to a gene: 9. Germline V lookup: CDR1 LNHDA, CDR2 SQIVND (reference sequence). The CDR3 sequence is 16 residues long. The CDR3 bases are TGTGCCAGTAGTCTAACCAGCGGGAGGTTGTCCTACGAGCAGTACTTC. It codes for CASSLTSGRLSYEQYF.

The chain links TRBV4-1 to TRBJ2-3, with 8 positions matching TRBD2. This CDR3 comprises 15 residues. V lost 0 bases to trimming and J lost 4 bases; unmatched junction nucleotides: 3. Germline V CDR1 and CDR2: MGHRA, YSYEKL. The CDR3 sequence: CASSQDGRDADTQYF. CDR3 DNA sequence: TGCGCCAGCAGCCAAGACGGGAGGGACGCAGATACGCAGTATTTT.

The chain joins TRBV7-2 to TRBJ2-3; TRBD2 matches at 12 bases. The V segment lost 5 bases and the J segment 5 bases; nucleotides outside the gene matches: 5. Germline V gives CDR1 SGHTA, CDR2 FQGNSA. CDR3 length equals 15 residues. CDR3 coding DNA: TGTGCCAGCAGCCGACTAGCGGGAGCCGGAGATACGCAGTATTTT. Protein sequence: CASSRLAGAGDTQYF.

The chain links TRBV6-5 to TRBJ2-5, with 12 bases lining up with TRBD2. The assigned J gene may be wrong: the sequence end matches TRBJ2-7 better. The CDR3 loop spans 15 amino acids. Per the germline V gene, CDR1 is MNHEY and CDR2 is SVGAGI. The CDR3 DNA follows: TGTGCCAGCAGTCCCCTAGCGGGAGGGCCCTACGAGCAGTACTTC. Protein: CASSPLAGGPYEQYF.

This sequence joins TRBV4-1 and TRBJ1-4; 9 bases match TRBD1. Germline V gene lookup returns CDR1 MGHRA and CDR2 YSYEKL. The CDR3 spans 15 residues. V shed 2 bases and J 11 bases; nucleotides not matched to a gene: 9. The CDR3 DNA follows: TGCGCCAGCAGCCAACCCCGGGACAGGGAGGATAAACTGTTTTTT. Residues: CASSQPRDREDKLFF.

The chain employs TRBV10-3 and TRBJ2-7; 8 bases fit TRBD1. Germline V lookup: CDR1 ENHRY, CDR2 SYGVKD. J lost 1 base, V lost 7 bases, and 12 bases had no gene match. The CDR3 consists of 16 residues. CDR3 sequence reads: CAIKRSDRAESYEQYF. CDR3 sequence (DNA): TGTGCCATCAAACGATCGGACAGGGCGGAATCCTACGAGCAGTACTTC.